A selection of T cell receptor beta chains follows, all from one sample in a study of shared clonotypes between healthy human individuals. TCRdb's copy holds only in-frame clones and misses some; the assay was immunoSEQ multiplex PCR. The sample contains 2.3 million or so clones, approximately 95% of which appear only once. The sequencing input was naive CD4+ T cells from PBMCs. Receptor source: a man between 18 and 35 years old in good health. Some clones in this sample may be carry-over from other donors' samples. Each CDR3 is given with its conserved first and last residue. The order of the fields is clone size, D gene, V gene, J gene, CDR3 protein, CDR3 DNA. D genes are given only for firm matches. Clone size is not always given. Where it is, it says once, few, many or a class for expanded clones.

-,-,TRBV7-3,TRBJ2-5,CASSMGPKETQYF,TGTGCCAGCAGCATGGGGCCGAAAGAGACCCAGTACTTC
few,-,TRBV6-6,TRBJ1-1,CASSYSGEGTEAFF,TGTGCCAGCAGTTACTCTGGGGAGGGGACTGAAGCTTTCTTT
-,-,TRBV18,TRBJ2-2,CASSPGPRSPGELFF,TGTGCCAGCTCCCCGGGACCCCGGTCTCCCGGGGAGCTGTTTTTT
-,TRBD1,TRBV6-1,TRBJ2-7,CASSRDRGLFEQYF,TGTGCCAGCAGCCGGGACAGGGGATTATTCGAGCAGTACTTC
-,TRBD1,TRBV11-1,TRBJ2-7,CASSSGARGRLEQYF,TGTGCCAGCAGCTCCGGCGCCAGGGGGCGGCTCGAGCAGTACTTC
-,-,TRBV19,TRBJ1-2,CASSIGRSGVYGYTF,TGTGCCAGTAGTATAGGCCGGTCGGGGGTCTATGGCTACACCTTC
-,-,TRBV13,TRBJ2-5,CASSLARVGVTQYF,TGTGCCAGCAGCTTAGCCAGGGTGGGGGTGACCCAGTACTTC
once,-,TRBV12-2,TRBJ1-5,CASRLDDEINQPQHF,TGTGCAAGTCGCTTAGACGACGAAATCAATCAGCCCCAGCATTTT
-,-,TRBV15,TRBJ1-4,CATSRRDGRSHF,TGTGCCACCAGCAGACGGGACGGCCGTTCTCATTTT
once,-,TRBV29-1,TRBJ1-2,CSVALLGGWDGYTF,TGCAGCGTGGCCCTGCTGGGGGGTTGGGATGGCTACACCTTC
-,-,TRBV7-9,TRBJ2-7,CASSLVVGEQYF,TGTGCCAGCAGCTTAGTTGTGGGCGAGCAGTACTTC
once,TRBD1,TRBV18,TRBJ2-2,CASSPMTGGNGELFF,TGTGCCAGCTCACCCATGACAGGGGGAAACGGGGAGCTGTTTTTT
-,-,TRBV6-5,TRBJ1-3,CASISGLAGNTIYF,TGTGCCAGCATTAGCGGACTGGCTGGAAACACCATATATTTT
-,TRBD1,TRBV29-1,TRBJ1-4,CSVAGQGREKLFF,TGCAGCGTGGCGGGACAGGGGAGAGAAAAACTGTTTTTT
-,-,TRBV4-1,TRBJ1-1,CASSQVLVLEAFF,TGCGCCAGCAGCCAAGTGTTGGTATTAGAAGCTTTCTTT
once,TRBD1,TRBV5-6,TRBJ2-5,CASSLVGQGQETQYF,TGTGCCAGCAGCTTGGTTGGACAGGGGCAAGAGACCCAGTACTTC
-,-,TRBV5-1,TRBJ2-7,CASRLDPSSYEQYF,TGCGCCAGCCGATTGGACCCGAGCTCCTACGAGCAGTACTTC
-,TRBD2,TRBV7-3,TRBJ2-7,CASSAGLASEQYF,TGTGCCAGCAGCGCCGGACTAGCATCCGAGCAGTACTTC
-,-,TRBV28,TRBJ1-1,CASSLKSNTEAFF,TGTGCCAGCAGTTTAAAGTCGAACACTGAAGCTTTCTTT
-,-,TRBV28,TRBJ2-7,CASNGGHTNYEQYF,TGTGCCAGCAATGGCGGACACACTAACTACGAGCAGTACTTC
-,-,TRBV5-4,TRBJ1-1,CASSLPGENTEAFF,TGTGCCAGCAGCTTGCCCGGGGAGAACACTGAAGCTTTCTTT
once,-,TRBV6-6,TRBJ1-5,CASSLQWDRQPQHF,TGTGCCAGCAGCCTCCAGTGGGACCGGCAGCCCCAGCATTTT
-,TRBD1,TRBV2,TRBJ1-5,CASSATMTGIQPQHF,TGTGCCAGCAGCGCCACCATGACAGGGATACAGCCCCAGCATTTT
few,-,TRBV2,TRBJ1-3,CASSWDNGNTIYF,TGTGCCAGCAGTTGGGACAACGGAAACACCATATATTTT
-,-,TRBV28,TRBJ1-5,CASTEEAHQPQHF,TGTGCCAGCACAGAGGAGGCCCATCAGCCCCAGCATTTT
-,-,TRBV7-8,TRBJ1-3,CASSLAFGTPGNTIYF,TGTGCCAGCAGCTTAGCGTTTGGCACACCTGGAAACACCATATATTTT
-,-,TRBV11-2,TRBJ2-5,CASSSEWTVETQYF,TGTGCCAGCAGCTCGGAATGGACAGTCGAGACCCAGTACTTC
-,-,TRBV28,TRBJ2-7,CASSLIGAQAYEQYF,TGTGCCAGCAGTTTAATTGGGGCGCAGGCCTACGAGCAGTACTTC
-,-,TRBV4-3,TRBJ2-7,CASSQRGGRGSDEQYF,TGCGCCAGCAGCCAAAGGGGGGGCAGGGGGTCCGACGAGCAGTACTTC
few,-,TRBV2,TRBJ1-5,CASSEGFGSQHF,TGTGCCAGCAGTGAGGGTTTCGGGTCCCAGCATTTT
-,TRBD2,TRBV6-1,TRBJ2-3,CASSEWSGRPDTQYF,TGTGCCAGCAGTGAATGGAGCGGGAGGCCAGATACGCAGTATTTT
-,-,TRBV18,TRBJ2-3,CASSPGITDTQYF,TGTGCCAGCTCACCAGGAATTACAGATACGCAGTATTTT
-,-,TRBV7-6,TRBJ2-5,CASSQSQKETQYF,TGTGCCAGCAGCCAATCCCAAAAAGAGACCCAGTACTTC
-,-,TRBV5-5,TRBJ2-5,CASSPGSQGIYQETQYF,TGTGCCAGCAGCCCCGGATCCCAGGGGATCTACCAAGAGACCCAGTACTTC